The present TCR beta chain was sequenced within a study of T cell changes during pregnancy in multiple sclerosis. As concerns this clone: Distinct nucleotide sequences in the sample also encode this CDR3.

Looked up from germline, CDR1 is MRHNA and CDR2 is SNTAGT. The CDR3 has 15 amino acids. With 0 bases clipped from V and 2 bases from J, the junction kept 1 base outside the gene matches. Method: immunoSEQ multiplex PCR; TCRdb's copy keeps in-frame clones and lacks some. This sample yields 10,000 to 13,000 clones, of which roughly 90% are seen a single time; roughly 4.6% belongs to the top ten. The chain combines TRBV6-4 with TRBJ2-3; 8 nucleotides align to TRBD2. The receptor was derived from a female donor in good health, enrolled as a control in a pregnancy study. The sequenced sample was CD8+ T cells from peripheral blood mononuclear cells, obtained in the first trimester of pregnancy. CDR3 sequence reads: CASSDSGGATDTQYF. CDR3 coding DNA: TGTGCCAGCAGTGACTCCGGGGGGGCCACAGATACGCAGTATTTT.